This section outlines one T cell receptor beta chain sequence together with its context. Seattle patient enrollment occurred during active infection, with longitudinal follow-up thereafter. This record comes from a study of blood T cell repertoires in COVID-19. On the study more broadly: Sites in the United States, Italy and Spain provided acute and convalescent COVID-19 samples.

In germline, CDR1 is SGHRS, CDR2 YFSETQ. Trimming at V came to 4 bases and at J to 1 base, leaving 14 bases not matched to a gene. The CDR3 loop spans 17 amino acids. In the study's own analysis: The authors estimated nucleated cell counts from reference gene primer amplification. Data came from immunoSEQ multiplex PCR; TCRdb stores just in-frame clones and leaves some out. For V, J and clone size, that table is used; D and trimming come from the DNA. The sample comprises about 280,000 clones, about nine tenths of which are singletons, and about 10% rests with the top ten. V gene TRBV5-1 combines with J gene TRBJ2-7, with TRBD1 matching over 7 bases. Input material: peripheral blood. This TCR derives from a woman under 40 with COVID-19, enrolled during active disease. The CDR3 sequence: CASSAGTDSEVSYEQYF. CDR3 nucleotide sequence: TGCGCCAGCAGCGCCGGGACAGACTCAGAAGTGTCCTACGAGCAGTACTTC.